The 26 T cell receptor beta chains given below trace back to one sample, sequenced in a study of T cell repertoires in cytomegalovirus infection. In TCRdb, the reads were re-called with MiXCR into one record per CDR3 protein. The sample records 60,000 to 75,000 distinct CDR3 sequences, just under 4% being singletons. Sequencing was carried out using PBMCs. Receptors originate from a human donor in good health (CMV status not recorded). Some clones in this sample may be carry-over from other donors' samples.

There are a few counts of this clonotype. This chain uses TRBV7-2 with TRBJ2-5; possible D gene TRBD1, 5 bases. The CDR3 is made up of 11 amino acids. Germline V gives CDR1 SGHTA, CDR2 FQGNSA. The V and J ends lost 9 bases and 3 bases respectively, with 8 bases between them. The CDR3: CASQGEETQYF. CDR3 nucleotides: TGTGCCAGTCAGGGTGAAGAGACCCAGTACTTC.

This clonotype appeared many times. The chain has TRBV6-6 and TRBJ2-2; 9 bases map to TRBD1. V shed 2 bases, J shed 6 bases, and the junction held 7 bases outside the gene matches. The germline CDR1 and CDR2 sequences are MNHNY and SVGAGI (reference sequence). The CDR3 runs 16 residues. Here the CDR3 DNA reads TGTGCCAGCAGTTACGGGGGACAGGGAGTTCCCGGGGAGCTGTTTTTT. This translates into CASSYGGQGVPGELFF.

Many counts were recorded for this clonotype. The CDR3 bases are TGTGCCAGCAGTCCTCAGGGACAGGGTTTGGGAGGGGAGACCCAGTACTTC. This codes for CASSPQGQGLGGETQYF. The chain is built from TRBV28 and TRBJ2-5; 9 nucleotides line up with TRBD1. Germline V CDR1 and CDR2: MDHEN, SYDVKM. V shed 5 bases and J 5 bases; nucleotides not matched to a gene: 15. This CDR3 is 17 amino acids long.

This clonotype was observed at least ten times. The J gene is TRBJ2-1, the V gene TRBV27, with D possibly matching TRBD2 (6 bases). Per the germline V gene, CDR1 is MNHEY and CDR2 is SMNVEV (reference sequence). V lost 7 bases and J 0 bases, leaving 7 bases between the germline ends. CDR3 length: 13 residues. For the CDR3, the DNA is TGTGCCAGCATGGACTACTCCTACAATGAGCAGTTCTTC. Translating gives CASMDYSYNEQFF.

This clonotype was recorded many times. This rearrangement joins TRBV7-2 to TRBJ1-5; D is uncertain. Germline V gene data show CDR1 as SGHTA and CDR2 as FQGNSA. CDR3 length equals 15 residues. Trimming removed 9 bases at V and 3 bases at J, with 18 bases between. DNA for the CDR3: TGTGCCAGTAGCCAGCGCGGCAGCGACAATCAGCCCCAGCATTTT. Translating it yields CASSQRGSDNQPQHF.

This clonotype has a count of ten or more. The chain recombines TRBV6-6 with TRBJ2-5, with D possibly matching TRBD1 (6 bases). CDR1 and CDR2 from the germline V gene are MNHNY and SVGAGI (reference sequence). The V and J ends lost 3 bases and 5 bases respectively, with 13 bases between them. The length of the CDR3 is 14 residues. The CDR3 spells CASSYMAGEETQYF. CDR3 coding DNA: TGTGCCAGCAGTTATATGGCAGGGGAGGAGACCCAGTACTTC.

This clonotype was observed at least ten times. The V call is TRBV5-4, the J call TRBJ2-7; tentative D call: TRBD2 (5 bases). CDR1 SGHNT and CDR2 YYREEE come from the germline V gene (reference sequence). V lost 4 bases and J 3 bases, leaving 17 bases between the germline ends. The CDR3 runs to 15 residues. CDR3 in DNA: TGTGCCAGCAGCCGACCCGGAGCCGGGGACTACGAGCAGTACTTC. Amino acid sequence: CASSRPGAGDYEQYF.

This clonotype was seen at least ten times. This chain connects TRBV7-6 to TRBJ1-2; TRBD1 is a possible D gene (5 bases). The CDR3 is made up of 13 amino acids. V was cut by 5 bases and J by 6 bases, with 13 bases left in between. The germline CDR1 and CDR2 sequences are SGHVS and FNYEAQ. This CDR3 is CASSQGLSHGYTF. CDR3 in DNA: TGTGCCAGCAGCCAGGGACTCTCTCATGGCTACACCTTC.

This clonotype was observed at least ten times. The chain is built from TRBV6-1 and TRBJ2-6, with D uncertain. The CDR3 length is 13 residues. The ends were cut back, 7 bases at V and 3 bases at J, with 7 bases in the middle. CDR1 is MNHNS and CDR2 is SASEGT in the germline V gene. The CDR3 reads CASTSGGANVLTF. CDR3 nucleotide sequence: TGTGCCAGCACCTCTGGTGGGGCCAACGTCCTGACTTTC.

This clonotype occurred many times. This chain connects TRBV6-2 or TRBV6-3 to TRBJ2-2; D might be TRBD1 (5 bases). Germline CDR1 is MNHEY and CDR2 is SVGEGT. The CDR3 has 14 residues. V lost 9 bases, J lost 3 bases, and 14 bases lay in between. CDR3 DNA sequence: TGTGCCAGTAAGCGACAGACTGACACCGGGGAGCTGTTTTTT. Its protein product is CASKRQTDTGELFF.

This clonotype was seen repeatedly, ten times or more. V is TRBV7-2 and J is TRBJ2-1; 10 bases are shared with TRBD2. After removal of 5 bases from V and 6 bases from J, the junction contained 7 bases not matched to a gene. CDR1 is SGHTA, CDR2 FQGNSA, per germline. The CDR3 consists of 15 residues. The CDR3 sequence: CASSTGLAEANEQFF. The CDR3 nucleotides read TGTGCCAGCAGCACCGGACTAGCGGAGGCCAATGAGCAGTTCTTC.

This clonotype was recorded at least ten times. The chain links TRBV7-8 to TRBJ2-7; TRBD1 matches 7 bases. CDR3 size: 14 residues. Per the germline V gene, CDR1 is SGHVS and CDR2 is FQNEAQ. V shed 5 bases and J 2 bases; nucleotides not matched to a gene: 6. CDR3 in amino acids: CASSARQGPYEQYF. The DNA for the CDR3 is TGTGCCAGCAGCGCAAGACAGGGACCCTACGAGCAGTACTTC.

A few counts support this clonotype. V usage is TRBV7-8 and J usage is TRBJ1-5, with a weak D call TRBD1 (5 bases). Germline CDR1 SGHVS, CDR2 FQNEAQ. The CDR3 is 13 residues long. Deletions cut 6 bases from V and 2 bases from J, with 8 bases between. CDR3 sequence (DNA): TGTGCCAGCAGACGGGACGGCAATCAGCCCCAGCATTTT. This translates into CASRRDGNQPQHF.

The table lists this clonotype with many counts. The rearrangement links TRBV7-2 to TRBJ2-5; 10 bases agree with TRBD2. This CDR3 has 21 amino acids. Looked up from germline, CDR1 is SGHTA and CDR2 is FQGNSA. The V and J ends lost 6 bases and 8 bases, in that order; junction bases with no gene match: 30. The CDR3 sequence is CASSWRADRGLAELLRDTQYF. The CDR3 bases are TGTGCCAGCAGTTGGCGGGCAGATCGTGGACTAGCGGAGCTCTTAAGAGATACCCAGTACTTC.

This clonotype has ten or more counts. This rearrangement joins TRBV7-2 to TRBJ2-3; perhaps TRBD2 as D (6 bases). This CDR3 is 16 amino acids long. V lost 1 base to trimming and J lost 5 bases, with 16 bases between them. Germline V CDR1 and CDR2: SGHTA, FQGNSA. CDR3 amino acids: CASSLGRGSLGDTQYF. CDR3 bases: TGTGCCAGCAGCTTAGGACGGGGGAGTCTGGGAGATACGCAGTATTTT.

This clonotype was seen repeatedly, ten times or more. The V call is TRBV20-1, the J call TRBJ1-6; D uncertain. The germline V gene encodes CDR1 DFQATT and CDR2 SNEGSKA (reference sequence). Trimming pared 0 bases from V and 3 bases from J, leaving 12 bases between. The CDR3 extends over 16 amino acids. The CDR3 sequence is CSARERTENYNSPLHF. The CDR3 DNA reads TGCAGTGCTAGAGAACGGACCGAGAACTATAATTCACCCCTCCACTTT.

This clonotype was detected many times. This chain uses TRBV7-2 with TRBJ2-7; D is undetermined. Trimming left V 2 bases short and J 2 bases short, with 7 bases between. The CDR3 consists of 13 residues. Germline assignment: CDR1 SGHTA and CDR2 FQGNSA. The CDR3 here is CASSLTITYEQYF. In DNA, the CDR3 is TGTGCCAGCAGCTTAACCATCACCTACGAGCAGTACTTC.

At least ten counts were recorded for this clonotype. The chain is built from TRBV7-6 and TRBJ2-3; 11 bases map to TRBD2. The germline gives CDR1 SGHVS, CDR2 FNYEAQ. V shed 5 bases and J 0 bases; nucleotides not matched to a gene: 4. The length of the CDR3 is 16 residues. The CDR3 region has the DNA TGTGCCAGCAGCATTAGCGGGGGGGCTAGCACAGATACGCAGTATTTT. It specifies CASSISGGASTDTQYF.

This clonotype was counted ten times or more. The CDR3 nucleotides are TGTGCCAGCAGCTTAAAAATGGCAGATACGCAGTATTTT. Protein: CASSLKMADTQYF. The chain is built from TRBV7-8 and TRBJ2-3; D is ambiguous. The CDR3 is made up of 13 amino acids. V lost 2 bases and J 4 bases, leaving 7 bases between the germline ends. The germline V gene encodes CDR1 SGHVS and CDR2 FQNEAQ.

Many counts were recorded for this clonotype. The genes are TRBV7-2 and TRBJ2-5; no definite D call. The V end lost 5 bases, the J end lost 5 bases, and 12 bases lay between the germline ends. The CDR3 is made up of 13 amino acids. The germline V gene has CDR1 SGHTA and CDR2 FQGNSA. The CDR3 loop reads CASSRSTRETQYF. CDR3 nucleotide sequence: TGTGCCAGCAGCCGAAGCACCCGGGAGACCCAGTACTTC.

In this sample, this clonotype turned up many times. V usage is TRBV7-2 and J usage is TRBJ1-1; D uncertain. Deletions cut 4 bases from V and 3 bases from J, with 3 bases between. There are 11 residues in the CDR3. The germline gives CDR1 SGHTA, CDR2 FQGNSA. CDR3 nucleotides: TGTGCCAGCAGCTCACACACTGAAGCTTTCTTT. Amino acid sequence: CASSSHTEAFF.

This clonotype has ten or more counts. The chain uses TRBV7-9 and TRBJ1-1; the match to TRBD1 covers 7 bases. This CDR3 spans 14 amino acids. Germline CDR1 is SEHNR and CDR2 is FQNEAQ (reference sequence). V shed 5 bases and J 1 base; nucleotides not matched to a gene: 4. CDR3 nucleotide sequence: TGTGCCAGCAGCAGGGACAGAAAGAACACTGAAGCTTTCTTT. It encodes CASSRDRKNTEAFF.

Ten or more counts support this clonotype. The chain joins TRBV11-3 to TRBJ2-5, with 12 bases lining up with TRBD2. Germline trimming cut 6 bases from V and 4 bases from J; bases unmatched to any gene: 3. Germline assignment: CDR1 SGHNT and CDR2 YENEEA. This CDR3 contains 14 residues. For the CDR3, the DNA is TGTGCCAGCAGTCCGGGACTAGCGGGAGAGACCCAGTACTTC. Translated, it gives CASSPGLAGETQYF.

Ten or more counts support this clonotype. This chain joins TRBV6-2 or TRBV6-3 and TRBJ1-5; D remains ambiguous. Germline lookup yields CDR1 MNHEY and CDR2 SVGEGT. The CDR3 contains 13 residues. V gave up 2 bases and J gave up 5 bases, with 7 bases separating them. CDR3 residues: CASSYADYQPQHF. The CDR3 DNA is TGTGCCAGCAGTTACGCGGACTATCAGCCCCAGCATTTT.

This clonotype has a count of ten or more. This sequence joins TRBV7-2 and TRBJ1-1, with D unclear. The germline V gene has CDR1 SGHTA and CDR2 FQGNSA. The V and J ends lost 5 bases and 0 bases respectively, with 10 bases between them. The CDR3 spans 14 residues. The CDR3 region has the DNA TGTGCCAGCAGCCCCCAACCGATGAACACTGAAGCTTTCTTT. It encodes CASSPQPMNTEAFF.

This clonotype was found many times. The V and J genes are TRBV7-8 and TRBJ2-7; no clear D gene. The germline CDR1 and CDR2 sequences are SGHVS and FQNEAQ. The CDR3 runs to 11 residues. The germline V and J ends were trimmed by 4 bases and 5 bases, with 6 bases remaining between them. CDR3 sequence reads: CASSSVNEQYF. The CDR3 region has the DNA TGTGCCAGCAGCTCCGTAAACGAGCAGTACTTC. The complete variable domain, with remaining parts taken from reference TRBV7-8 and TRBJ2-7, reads GAGVSQSPRYKVAKRGQDVALRCDPISGHVSLFWYQQALGQGPEFLTYFQNEAQLDKSGLPSDRFFAERPEGSVSTLKIQRTQQEDSAVYLCASSSVNEQYFGPGTRLTVT.